The present T cell receptor (beta chain) was sequenced within a study of monozygotic twins with inflammatory bowel disease. Whole-study findings and limits: Especially with disease activity, IBD patients had fewer clonotypes in common with others than healthy twins did. With inverse Simpson as the measure, TCRbeta diversity was lower in IBD patients than in healthy co-twins.

Concerning this clonotype itself: Its antigen is not identified.

Every TCR library drew on about 3,700 ng of total RNA. UMIs containing a 6-nucleotide sample barcode were added via template switching. TCRdb reprocessed the 5' RACE reads, with one entry per CDR3 protein and no DNA. Seen in this sample are approximately 120,000 distinct CDR3 sequences; the ten most common clones hold approximately 13%. Germline values: CDR1 SGHRS, CDR2 YFSETQ. The CDR3 totals 14 residues. The chain recombines TRBV5-1 with TRBJ2-7. The sequence derives from a human donor with ulcerative colitis or Crohn's disease, or a healthy co-twin of an affected twin (not recorded which). The material sequenced was blood. The CDR3 loop reads CASSLGDLSYEQYF.